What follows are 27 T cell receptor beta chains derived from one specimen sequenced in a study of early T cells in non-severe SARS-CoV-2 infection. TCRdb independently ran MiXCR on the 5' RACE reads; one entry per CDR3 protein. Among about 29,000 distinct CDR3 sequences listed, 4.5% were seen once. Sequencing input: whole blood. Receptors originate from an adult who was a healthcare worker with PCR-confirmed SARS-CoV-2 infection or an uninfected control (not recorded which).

As DNA, the CDR3 is TGCGCCAGCAGTTACCGGACTAGCGGGAGAGAGACCGGGGAGCTGTTTTTT. Translated: CASSYRTSGRETGELFF. The genes are TRBV5-1 and TRBJ2-2; TRBD2 matches 13 bases. The CDR3 runs to 17 residues. Germline CDR1 and CDR2: SGHRS and YFSETQ. J lost 5 bases, V lost 5 bases, and 9 bases had no gene match. Looking up the rest from reference TRBV5-1 and TRBJ2-2 gives the full variable domain: KAGVTQTPRYLIKTRGQQVTLSCSPISGHRSVSWYQQTPGQGLQFLFEYFSETQRNKGNFPGRFSGRQFSNSRSEMNVSTLELGDSALYLCASSYRTSGRETGELFFGEGSRLTVL.

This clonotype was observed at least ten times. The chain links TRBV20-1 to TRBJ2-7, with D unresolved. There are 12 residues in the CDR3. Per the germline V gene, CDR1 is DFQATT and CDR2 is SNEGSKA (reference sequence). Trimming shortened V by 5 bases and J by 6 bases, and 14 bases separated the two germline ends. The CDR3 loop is CSAAIRVGEQYF. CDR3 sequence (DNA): TGCAGTGCTGCGATCCGGGTAGGCGAGCAGTACTTC.

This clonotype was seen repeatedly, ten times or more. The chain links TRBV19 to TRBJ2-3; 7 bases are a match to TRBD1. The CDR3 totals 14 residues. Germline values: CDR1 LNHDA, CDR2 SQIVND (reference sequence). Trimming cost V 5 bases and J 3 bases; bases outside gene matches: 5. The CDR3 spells CASSPRDRTDTQYF. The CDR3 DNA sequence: TGTGCCAGTAGTCCGAGGGACAGAACAGATACGCAGTATTTT. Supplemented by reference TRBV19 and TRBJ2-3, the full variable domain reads DGGITQSPKYLFRKEGQNVTLSCEQNLNHDAMYWYRQDPGQGLRLIYYSQIVNDFQKGDIAEGYSVSREKKESFPLTVTSAQKNPTAFYLCASSPRDRTDTQYFGPGTRLTVL.

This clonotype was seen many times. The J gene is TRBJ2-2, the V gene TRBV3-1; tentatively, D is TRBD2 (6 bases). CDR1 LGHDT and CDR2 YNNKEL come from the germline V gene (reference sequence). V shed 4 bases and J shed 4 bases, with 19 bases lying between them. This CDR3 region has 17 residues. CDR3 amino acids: CASSPSWEAGITGELFF. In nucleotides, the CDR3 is TGTGCCAGCAGCCCCTCGTGGGAGGCGGGTATCACCGGGGAGCTGTTTTTT. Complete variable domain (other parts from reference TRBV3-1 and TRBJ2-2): DTAVSQTPKYLVTQMGNDKSIKCEQNLGHDTMYWYKQDSKKFLKIMFSYNNKELIINETVPNRFSPKSPDKAHLNLHINSLELGDSAVYFCASSPSWEAGITGELFFGEGSRLTVL.

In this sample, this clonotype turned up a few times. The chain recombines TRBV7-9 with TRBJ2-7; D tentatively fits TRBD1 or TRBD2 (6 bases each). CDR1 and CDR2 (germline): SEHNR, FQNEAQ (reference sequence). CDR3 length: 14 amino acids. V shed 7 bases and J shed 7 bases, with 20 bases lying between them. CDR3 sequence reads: CASMEGGPPREQYF. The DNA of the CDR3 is TGTGCCAGCATGGAGGGGGGACCACCAAGAGAGCAGTACTTC.

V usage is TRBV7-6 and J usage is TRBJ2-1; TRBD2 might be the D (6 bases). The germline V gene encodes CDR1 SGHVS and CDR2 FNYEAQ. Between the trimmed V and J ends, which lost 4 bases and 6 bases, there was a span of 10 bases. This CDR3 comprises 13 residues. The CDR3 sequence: CASSSPGLNEQFF. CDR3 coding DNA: TGTGCCAGCAGCTCCCCGGGACTCAATGAGCAGTTCTTC.

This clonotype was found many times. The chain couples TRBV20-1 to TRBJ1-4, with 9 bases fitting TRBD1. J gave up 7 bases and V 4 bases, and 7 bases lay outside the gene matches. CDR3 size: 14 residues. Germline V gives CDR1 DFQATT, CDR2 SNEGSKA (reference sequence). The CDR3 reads CSATLGQGGEKLFF. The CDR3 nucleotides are TGCAGTGCTACACTGGGACAGGGAGGTGAAAAACTGTTTTTT.

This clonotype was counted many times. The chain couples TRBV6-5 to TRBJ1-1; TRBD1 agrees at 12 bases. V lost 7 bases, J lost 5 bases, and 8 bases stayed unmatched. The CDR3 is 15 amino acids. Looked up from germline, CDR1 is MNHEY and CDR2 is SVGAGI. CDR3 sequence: CASNPGQGAWTEAFF. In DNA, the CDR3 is TGTGCCAGCAACCCGGGACAGGGGGCTTGGACTGAAGCTTTCTTT.

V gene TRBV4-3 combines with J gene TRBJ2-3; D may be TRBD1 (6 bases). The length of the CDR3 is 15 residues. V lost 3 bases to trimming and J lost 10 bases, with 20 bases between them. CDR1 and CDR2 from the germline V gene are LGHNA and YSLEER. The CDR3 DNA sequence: TGCGCCAGCAGCCAGGACACAGGGATGGGCCGCGCGCAGTATTTT. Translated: CASSQDTGMGRAQYF.

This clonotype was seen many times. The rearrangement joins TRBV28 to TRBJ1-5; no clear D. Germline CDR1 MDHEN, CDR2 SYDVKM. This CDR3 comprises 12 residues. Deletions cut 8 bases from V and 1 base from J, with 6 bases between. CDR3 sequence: CASLGSNQPQHF. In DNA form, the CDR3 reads TGTGCCAGCCTGGGAAGCAATCAGCCCCAGCATTTT.

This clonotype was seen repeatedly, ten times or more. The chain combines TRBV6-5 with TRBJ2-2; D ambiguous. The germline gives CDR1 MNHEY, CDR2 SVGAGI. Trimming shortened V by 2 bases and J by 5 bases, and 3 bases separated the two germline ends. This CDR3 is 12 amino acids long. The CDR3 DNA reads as TGTGCCAGCAGTTACCAGACCGGGGAGCTGTTTTTT. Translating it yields CASSYQTGELFF.

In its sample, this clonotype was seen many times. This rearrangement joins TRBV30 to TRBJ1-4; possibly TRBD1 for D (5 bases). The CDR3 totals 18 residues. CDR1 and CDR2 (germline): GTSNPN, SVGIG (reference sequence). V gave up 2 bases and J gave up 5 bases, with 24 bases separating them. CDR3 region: CAWSYFGPLKGPNEKLFF. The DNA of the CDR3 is TGTGCCTGGAGTTACTTCGGGCCCCTGAAGGGACCAAATGAAAAACTGTTTTTT.

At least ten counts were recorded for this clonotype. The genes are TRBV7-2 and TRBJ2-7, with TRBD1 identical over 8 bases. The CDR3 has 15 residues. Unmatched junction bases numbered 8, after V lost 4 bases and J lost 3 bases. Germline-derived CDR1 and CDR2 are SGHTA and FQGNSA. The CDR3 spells CASSSTDRVIYEQYF. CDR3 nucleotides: TGTGCCAGCAGCTCTACGGACAGGGTTATCTACGAGCAGTACTTC.

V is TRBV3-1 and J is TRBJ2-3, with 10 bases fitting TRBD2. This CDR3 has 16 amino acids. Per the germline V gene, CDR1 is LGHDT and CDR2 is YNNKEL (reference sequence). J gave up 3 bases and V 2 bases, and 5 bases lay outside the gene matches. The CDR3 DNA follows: TGTGCCAGCAGCCAAAAACTAGCGGGGTATACAGATACGCAGTATTTT. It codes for CASSQKLAGYTDTQYF.

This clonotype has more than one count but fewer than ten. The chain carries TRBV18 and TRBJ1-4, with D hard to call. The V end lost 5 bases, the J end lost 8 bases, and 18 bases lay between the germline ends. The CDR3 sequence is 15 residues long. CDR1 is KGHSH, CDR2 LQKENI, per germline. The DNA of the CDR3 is TGTGCCAGCTCATCTGAGATCGGGGTTAACGAAAAACTGTTTTTT. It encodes CASSSEIGVNEKLFF. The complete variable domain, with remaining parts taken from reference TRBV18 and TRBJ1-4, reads NAGVMQNPRHLVRRRGQEARLRCSPMKGHSHVYWYRQLPEEGLKFMVYLQKENIIDESGMPKERFSAEFPKEGPSILRIQQVVRGDSAAYFCASSSEIGVNEKLFFGSGTQLSVL.

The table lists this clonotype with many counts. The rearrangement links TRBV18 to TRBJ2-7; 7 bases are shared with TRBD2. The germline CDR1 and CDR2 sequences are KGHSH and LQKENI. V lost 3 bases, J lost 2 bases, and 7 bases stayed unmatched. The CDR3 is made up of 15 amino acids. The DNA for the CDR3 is TGTGCCAGCTCACCCCGCCTGAGCGGGGCCTACGAGCAGTACTTC. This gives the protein CASSPRLSGAYEQYF.

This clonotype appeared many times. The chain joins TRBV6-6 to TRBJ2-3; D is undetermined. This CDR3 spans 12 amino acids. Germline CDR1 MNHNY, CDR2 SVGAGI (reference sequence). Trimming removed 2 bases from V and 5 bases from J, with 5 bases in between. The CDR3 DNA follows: TGTGCCAGCAGTTACGTTGGAGATACGCAGTATTTT. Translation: CASSYVGDTQYF.

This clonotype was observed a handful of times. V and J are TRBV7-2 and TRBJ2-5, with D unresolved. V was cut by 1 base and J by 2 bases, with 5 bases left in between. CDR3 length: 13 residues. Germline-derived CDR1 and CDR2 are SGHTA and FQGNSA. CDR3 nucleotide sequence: TGTGCCAGCAGCTTAGGGTCTCAAGAGACCCAGTACTTC. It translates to CASSLGSQETQYF.

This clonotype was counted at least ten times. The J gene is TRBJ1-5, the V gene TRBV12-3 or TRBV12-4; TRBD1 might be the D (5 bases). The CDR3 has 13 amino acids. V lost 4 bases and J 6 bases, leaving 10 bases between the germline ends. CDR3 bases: TGTGCCAGCAGTTACAGGTCGGGTCAGCCCCAGCATTTT. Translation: CASSYRSGQPQHF.

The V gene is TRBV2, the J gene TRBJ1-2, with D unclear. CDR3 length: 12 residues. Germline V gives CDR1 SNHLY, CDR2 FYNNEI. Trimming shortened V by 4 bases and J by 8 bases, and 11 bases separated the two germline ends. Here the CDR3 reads CASSGSGSGYTF. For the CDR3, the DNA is TGTGCCAGCAGTGGATCAGGAAGCGGCTACACCTTC.

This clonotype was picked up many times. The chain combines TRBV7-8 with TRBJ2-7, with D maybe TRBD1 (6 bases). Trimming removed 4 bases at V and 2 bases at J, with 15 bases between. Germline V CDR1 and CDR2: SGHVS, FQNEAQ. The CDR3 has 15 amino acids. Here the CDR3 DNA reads TGTGCCAGCAGCTCCCTGGGGGCAGGCGCCTACGAGCAGTACTTC. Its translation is CASSSLGAGAYEQYF.

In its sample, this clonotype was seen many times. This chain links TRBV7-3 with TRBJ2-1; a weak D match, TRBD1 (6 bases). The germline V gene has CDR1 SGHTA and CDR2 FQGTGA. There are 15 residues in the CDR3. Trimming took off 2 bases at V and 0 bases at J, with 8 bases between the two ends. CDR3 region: CASSLQGSSYNEQFF. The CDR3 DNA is TGTGCCAGCAGCTTACAGGGGAGCTCCTACAATGAGCAGTTCTTC.

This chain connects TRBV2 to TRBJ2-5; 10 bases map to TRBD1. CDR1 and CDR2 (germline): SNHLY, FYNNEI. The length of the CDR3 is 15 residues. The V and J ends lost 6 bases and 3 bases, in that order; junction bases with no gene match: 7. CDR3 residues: CASSAGTGVEETQYF. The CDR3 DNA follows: TGTGCCAGCAGCGCCGGGACAGGGGTCGAAGAGACCCAGTACTTC.

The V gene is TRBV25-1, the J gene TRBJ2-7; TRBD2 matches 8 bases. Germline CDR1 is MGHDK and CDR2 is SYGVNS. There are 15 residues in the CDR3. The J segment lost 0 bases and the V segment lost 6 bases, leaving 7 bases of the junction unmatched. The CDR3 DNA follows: TGTGCCAGCAGGCCTAGCGGGTCGAGCTCCTACGAGCAGTACTTC. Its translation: CASRPSGSSSYEQYF.

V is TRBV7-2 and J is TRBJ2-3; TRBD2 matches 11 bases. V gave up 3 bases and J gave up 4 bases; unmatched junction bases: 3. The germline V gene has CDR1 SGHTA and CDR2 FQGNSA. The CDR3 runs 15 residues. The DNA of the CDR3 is TGTGCCAGCAGCTTCACTAGCGGGAGTGCAGATACGCAGTATTTT. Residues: CASSFTSGSADTQYF.

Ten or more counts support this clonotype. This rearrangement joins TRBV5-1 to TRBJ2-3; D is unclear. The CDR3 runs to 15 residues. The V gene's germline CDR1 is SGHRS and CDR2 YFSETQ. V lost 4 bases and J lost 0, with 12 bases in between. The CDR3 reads CASSPIPLSTDTQYF. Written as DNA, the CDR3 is TGCGCCAGCAGCCCAATACCTCTTAGCACAGATACGCAGTATTTT.

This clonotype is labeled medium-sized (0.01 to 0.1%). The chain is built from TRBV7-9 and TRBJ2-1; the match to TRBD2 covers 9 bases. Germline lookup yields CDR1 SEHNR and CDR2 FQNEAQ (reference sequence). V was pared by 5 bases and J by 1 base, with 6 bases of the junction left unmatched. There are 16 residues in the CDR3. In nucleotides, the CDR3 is TGTGCCAGCAGCCGAATAGCGGGAGCATCCTACAATGAGCAGTTCTTC. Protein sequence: CASSRIAGASYNEQFF.